Described below is a single TCR beta chain sequence and its context. The antigen remains undetermined. With 60 Vbeta and 13 Jbeta primers, the PCR was carried out. Method: immunoSEQ multiplex PCR; TCRdb's copy keeps in-frame clones and lacks some. The sample holds approximately 110,000 clones. This specimen belongs to a study of cytomegalovirus exposure and HLA in healthy donors. General study points: CMV serostatus stood as the only immune exposure information on hand.

The TCR was taken from a man in his forties or fifties in good health and CMV-seropositive. Sequences were obtained from PBMCs.

The DNA of the CDR3 is TGTGCCAGCAGCAGTCAGGGGGCTGGGGCCAACGTCCTGACTTTC. Translated: CASSSQGAGANVLTF. The V and J genes are TRBV7-9 and TRBJ2-6, with 7 bases aligning to TRBD1. The CDR3 has 15 amino acids. Germline CDR1 SEHNR, CDR2 FQNEAQ (reference sequence). V shed 5 bases, J shed 2 bases, and the junction held 3 bases outside the gene matches.